Listed here are 20 T cell receptor beta chains from one sample, sequenced in a study of shared clonotypes between healthy human individuals. Profiled with immunoSEQ multiplex PCR; TCRdb holds only in-frame clones, not every one. The sample shows some 2 million clones, 85% to 95% of them seen only once. Sequencing input: naive CD4+ T cells sorted from blood. Subset meaning: CD45RA+ positively selected. Receptor source: a man between 18 and 29 years old in good health.

A note on this clone: Distinct nucleotide sequences in the sample also encode this CDR3. In nucleotides, the CDR3 is TGCGCCAGCAGCTTGTCGGGGAATAGCAATCAGCCCCAGCATTTT. Protein product: CASSLSGNSNQPQHF. V is TRBV5-1 and J is TRBJ1-5; D call uncertain. CDR3 length equals 15 residues. Per the germline V gene, CDR1 is SGHRS and CDR2 is YFSETQ. Trimming shortened V by 1 base and J by 0 bases, and 8 bases separated the two germline ends.

Comments on this clone: This specimen includes other DNA sequences encoding the same CDR3. CDR3 DNA sequence: TGTGCCTGGGGCGGTACATACAATGAGCAGTTCTTC. Translating gives CAWGGTYNEQFF. The chain has TRBV30 and TRBJ2-1, with unresolved D. CDR1 is GTSNPN, CDR2 SVGIG, per germline (reference sequence). This CDR3 contains 12 residues. Deletions cut 5 bases from V and 4 bases from J, with 9 bases between.

Comment on this clone: Sequence at one end of the junction differs from germline and may be a read error. The chain uses TRBV7-7 and TRBJ1-4, with 9 bases fitting TRBD1. CDR3 size: 16 residues. CDR1 and CDR2 from the germline V gene are SSHAT and FNYEAQ (reference sequence). CDR3 DNA: TGTGCTAGCAGCAGGACAGGGGAGCTCACTAATGAAAAACTGTTTTTT. Residues: CASSRTGELTNEKLFF.

V and J are TRBV5-6 and TRBJ1-2; no firm D call. CDR3 length: 14 residues. The germline CDR1 and CDR2 sequences are SGHDT and YYEEEE. V shed 0 bases and J shed 1 base, with 7 bases lying between them. The CDR3 reads CASSLGGNNYGYTF. Here the CDR3 DNA reads TGTGCCAGCAGCTTGGGCGGAAATAACTATGGCTACACCTTC.

With respect to this clone: Distinct nucleotide sequences in the sample also encode this CDR3. The genes are TRBV4-1 and TRBJ2-3; 9 bases are a match to TRBD2. CDR3 length: 17 amino acids. V shed 0 bases, J shed 4 bases, and the junction held 8 bases outside the gene matches. Germline CDR1 reads MGHRA; CDR2 reads YSYEKL. The CDR3: CASSQERRGGVADTQYF. The CDR3 DNA reads TGCGCCAGCAGCCAAGAGAGGCGGGGGGGCGTGGCAGATACGCAGTATTTT.

As DNA, the CDR3 is TGTGCCAGCAGTTTTAGCGGGGGGTACGAGCAGTACTTC. This translates into CASSFSGGYEQYF. The chain has TRBV27 and TRBJ2-7; 10 bases align to TRBD2. With 3 bases clipped from V and 4 bases from J, the junction kept 0 bases outside the gene matches. Germline-derived CDR1 and CDR2 are MNHEY and SMNVEV (reference sequence). This CDR3 has 13 residues.

The chain has TRBV7-9 and TRBJ2-1, with TRBD2 identical over 8 bases. The CDR3 runs to 16 residues. In germline, CDR1 is SEHNR, CDR2 FQNEAQ (reference sequence). Unmatched junction bases numbered 2, after V lost 1 base and J lost 0 bases. The CDR3 loop reads CASSLVSGSSYNEQFF. In nucleotides, the CDR3 is TGTGCCAGCAGCTTAGTAAGCGGGAGCTCCTACAATGAGCAGTTCTTC.

With respect to this clone: The sample contains more than one DNA sequence encoding this CDR3. This rearrangement joins TRBV9 to TRBJ1-4; D might be TRBD1 (5 bases). CDR1 SGDLS and CDR2 YYNGEE come from the germline V gene. The CDR3 consists of 14 residues. V was shortened by 2 bases and J by 4 bases, with 9 bases between the two germline ends. The CDR3 spells CASSVGGINEKLFF. DNA of the CDR3: TGTGCCAGCAGCGTTGGGGGTATTAATGAAAAACTGTTTTTT. Based on the CDR3 plus reference TRBV9 and TRBJ1-4, the full variable domain is DSGVTQTPKHLITATGQRVTLRCSPRSGDLSVYWYQQSLDQGLQFLIQYYNGEERAKGNILERFSAQQFPDLHSELNLSSLELGDSALYFCASSVGGINEKLFFGSGTQLSVL.

About this clone itself: In the same sample, other DNA sequences code for this CDR3. V and J are TRBV2 and TRBJ1-5, with D unclear. There are 13 residues in the CDR3. Germline lookup yields CDR1 SNHLY and CDR2 FYNNEI. Trimming took 2 bases from V and 4 from J, leaving 6 bases between them. CDR3 DNA sequence: TGTGCCAGCAGTGAACTTGGAAATCAGCCCCAGCATTTT. The encoded protein is CASSELGNQPQHF.

For this clone: The same CDR3 can be traced to other DNA sequences in this sample. CDR3 DNA: TGTGCCAGCAGTCTACAGGGGTCAGGGGAGACCCAGTACTTC. Amino acids: CASSLQGSGETQYF. This chain connects TRBV2 to TRBJ2-5; 7 nucleotides match TRBD1. There are 14 residues in the CDR3. After removal of 5 bases from V and 5 bases from J, the junction contained 8 bases not matched to a gene. Germline CDR1 SNHLY, CDR2 FYNNEI. Using reference TRBV2 and TRBJ2-5 for the parts outside the CDR3, the full variable domain is EPEVTQTPSHQVTQMGQEVILRCVPISNHLYFYWYRQILGQKVEFLVSFYNNEISEKSEIFDDQFSVERPDGSNFTLKIRSTKLEDSAMYFCASSLQGSGETQYFGPGTRLLVL.

The V call is TRBV23-1, the J call TRBJ2-5; the match to TRBD1 covers 9 bases. TRBV23-1 is sorted into the ORF group, with uncertain function. CDR3 length: 18 residues. V lost 0 bases, J lost 1 base, and 9 bases stayed unmatched. CDR3 region: CASSQSPTGGELQETQYF. As DNA, the CDR3 is TGCGCCAGCAGTCAATCACCAACAGGGGGCGAACTCCAAGAGACCCAGTACTTC.

The V call is TRBV20-1, the J call TRBJ2-5, with TRBD2 as a possible D gene (5 bases). Germline values: CDR1 DFQATT, CDR2 SNEGSKA (reference sequence). The CDR3 consists of 11 residues. Between the trimmed V and J ends, which lost 6 bases and 9 bases, there was a span of 14 bases. The CDR3 nucleotides are TGCAGTGCCTCGGACGAGGGCGCCCAGTACTTC. It translates to CSASDEGAQYF.

The chain uses TRBV27 and TRBJ2-5; 12 bases match TRBD2. This CDR3 is 15 amino acids long. The trim removed 6 bases at V and 4 bases at J, leaving 6 bases unmatched. Per the germline V gene, CDR1 is MNHEY and CDR2 is SMNVEV (reference sequence). The CDR3 nucleotides read TGTGCCAGCAGGCCGACTAGCGGGAGTGGAGAGACCCAGTACTTC. Translating gives CASRPTSGSGETQYF.

The chain recombines TRBV21-1 with TRBJ2-1; TRBD2 was called by the table and not checked on the DNA. TRBV21-1 is reported as a pseudogene. CDR3 length: 10 residues. The CDR3 loop is CARRGERFFF. CDR3 bases: TGTGCCCGTCGGGGGGAGAGGTTTTTCTTC.

The genes are TRBV7-3 and TRBJ2-1, with 9 bases identical to TRBD1. Germline V gene data show CDR1 as SGHTA and CDR2 as FQGTGA. Trimming took 4 bases from V and 5 from J; bases not matched to a gene: 6. The CDR3 extends over 15 amino acids. As DNA, the CDR3 is TGTGCCAGCAGCTCACCTGGACAGGGGAACAATGAGCAGTTCTTC. Amino acid sequence: CASSSPGQGNNEQFF. The whole variable domain, remainder taken from reference TRBV7-3 and TRBJ2-1, is GAGVSQTPSNKVTEKGKYVELRCDPISGHTALYWYRQSLGQGPEFLIYFQGTGAADDSGLPNDRFFAVRPEGSVSTLKIQRTERGDSAVYLCASSSPGQGNNEQFFGPGTRLTVL.

In DNA form, the CDR3 reads TGTGCCAGTAGTATAGGGACGGGAAGAAAGCAGTTCTTC. Protein: CASSIGTGRKQFF. The chain uses TRBV19 and TRBJ2-1; D possibly corresponds to TRBD2 (5 bases). The ends were cut back, 1 base at V and 11 bases at J, with 12 bases in the middle. The CDR3 runs to 13 residues. CDR1 is LNHDA, CDR2 SQIVND, per germline (reference sequence).

This clone was seen only once. The genes are TRBV6-4 and TRBJ2-3; TRBD1 matches at 7 bases. CDR3 length: 15 residues. V was clipped by 7 bases and J by 0 bases; unmatched bases: 7. CDR1 is MRHNA, CDR2 SNTAGT, per germline. The CDR3 loop reads CASKGTATSTDTQYF. CDR3 bases: TGTGCCAGCAAAGGGACAGCAACTAGCACAGATACGCAGTATTTT.

The chain employs TRBV7-2 and TRBJ1-2; D gene unclear. This CDR3 has 18 residues. Germline CDR1 is SGHTA and CDR2 is FQGNSA. The V and J ends lost 0 bases and 4 bases respectively, with 21 bases between them. Here the CDR3 reads CASSLAGDSRLNSYGYTF. CDR3 DNA sequence: TGTGCCAGCAGCTTAGCCGGGGATTCGCGGCTTAACAGCTATGGCTACACCTTC.

V usage is TRBV18 and J usage is TRBJ2-7; no clear D gene. The CDR3 totals 12 residues. CDR1 is KGHSH, CDR2 LQKENI, per germline. Trimming removed 2 bases from V and 5 bases from J, with 7 bases in between. CDR3 in DNA: TGTGCCAGCTCACCAAGGAAGGACGAGCAGTACTTC. Its translation: CASSPRKDEQYF.

The chain uses TRBV4-1 and TRBJ2-3; TRBD2 is a possible D gene (5 bases). Trimming stripped 10 bases from V and 2 bases from J, with 13 bases between. The CDR3 is made up of 13 amino acids. Germline CDR1 is MGHRA and CDR2 is YSYEKL. CDR3 amino acids: CATSIGDTDTQYF. The DNA of the CDR3 is TGCGCCACTTCCATCGGGGACACAGATACGCAGTATTTT.